This T cell receptor (beta chain) was sequenced for a study of response to subunit inactivated influenza vaccine. Trimming removed 0 bases from V and 4 bases from J; junction bases left unmatched: 8. This CDR3 spans 16 amino acids. Germline V gives CDR1 DFQATT, CDR2 SNEGSKA (reference sequence). TCRdb ran MiXCR on the RT-PCR reads and lists one entry per CDR3 protein. The sample records 550,000 to 800,000 distinct CDR3 sequences, less than 20% being singletons. This clonotype was seen a handful of times. The clonotype comes from a man aged 50-60 years who received an inactivated influenza vaccine. The rearrangement uses TRBV20-1 and TRBJ2-5; 10 nucleotides align to TRBD2. The sequenced sample was PBMCs from blood, obtained roughly 13 days after vaccination. The CDR3 DNA follows: TGCAGTGCTAGAGATTCGGTAGCGGGAGGTGGAGAGACCCAGTACTTC. Protein sequence: CSARDSVAGGGETQYF.